Following are 18 T cell receptor beta chains from one sample sequenced in a study of cytomegalovirus exposure and HLA in healthy donors (TCRdb year 2017). Receptor libraries were prepared by the immunoSEQ multiplex PCR assay. The multiplex PCR relied on a mix of 60 forward primers for TCR Vbeta segments and 13 reverse primers for TCR Jbeta segments. TCRdb obtained this table from immuneACCESS and retained in-frame rearrangements with V and J assigned. These tables miss some clones; where compared with another copy, unresolved V genes account for less than half of the shortfall, and the remainder is unexplained. This sample has 55,000 or so clones in its table, and about four fifths of those were observed once. The ten largest clones represent roughly 1.5% of the sample. Material for sequencing was PBMCs. These receptor sequences come from a female donor in good health and CMV-seronegative.

This clone is a singleton in its sample. This CDR3 reads CASSPQLQVNTGELFF. CDR3 coding DNA: TGTGCCAGCAGCCCACAGCTACAGGTGAACACCGGGGAGCTGTTTTTT. The chain uses TRBV9 and TRBJ2-2; perhaps TRBD1 as D (5 bases). This CDR3 has 16 amino acids. V shed 4 bases and J shed 1 base, with 14 bases lying between them. Germline values: CDR1 SGDLS, CDR2 YYNGEE.

There are a few counts of this clone. At one end the junction does not follow the germline gene, possibly because of a read error. J is TRBJ1-1 and V is TRBV7-9; 8 positions match TRBD1. The CDR3 runs to 12 residues. CDR1 and CDR2 from the germline V gene are SEHNR and FQNEAQ (reference sequence). The CDR3 reads CSSSLHQGAPFF. The CDR3 nucleotides are TGTTCCAGCAGCTTACATCAGGGGGCCCCTTTCTTT. The full variable domain, in which reference TRBV7-9 and TRBJ1-1 provide the parts outside the CDR3, is DTGVSQNPRHKITKRGQNVTFRCDPISEHNRLYWYRQTLGQGPEFLTYFQNEAQLEKSRLLSDRFSAERPKGSFSTLEIQRTEQGDSAMYLCSSSLHQGAPFFGQGTRLTVV.

The chain joins TRBV6-5 to TRBJ1-1; 7 nucleotides agree with TRBD1. V trimming: 5 bases; J trimming: 1 base; junction bases outside the gene matches: 7. Germline V lookup: CDR1 MNHEY, CDR2 SVGAGI. The CDR3 is 15 amino acids. CDR3 nucleotides: TGTGCCAGCAGTCGTAGACAGGGCCAGAACACTGAAGCTTTCTTT. This sequence encodes CASSRRQGQNTEAFF.

The sample holds a few counts of this clone. This chain joins TRBV2 and TRBJ2-6, with D possibly being TRBD1 (5 bases). From germline, CDR1 is SNHLY and CDR2 FYNNEI. The CDR3 is 19 amino acids. V lost 0 bases and J 0 bases, leaving 15 bases between the germline ends. The CDR3 here is CASSEALRGLLSGANVLTF. CDR3 in DNA: TGTGCCAGCAGTGAAGCGCTTAGGGGCTTACTCTCTGGGGCCAACGTCCTGACTTTC.

This clone occurred a few times. The chain couples TRBV5-5 to TRBJ1-2; no definite D call. Trimming took 4 bases from V and 1 from J, leaving 14 bases between them. CDR1 and CDR2 from the germline V gene are SGHKS and YYEKEE (reference sequence). The CDR3 sequence is 15 residues long. The CDR3 nucleotides read TGTGCCAGCAGCCCATCCACCCAGGTTAACTATGGCTACACCTTC. This gives the protein CASSPSTQVNYGYTF.

This clone was found once. V is TRBV4-1 and J is TRBJ2-1, with 13 bases lining up with TRBD2. The CDR3 runs to 18 residues. J lost 5 bases, V lost 4 bases, and 11 bases had no gene match. Germline loops: CDR1 MGHRA, CDR2 YSYEKL. CDR3 DNA sequence: TGCGCCAGCAGCCCGGAGACTAGCGGGGGGCCAAGAAACAATGAGCAGTTCTTC. It codes for CASSPETSGGPRNNEQFF.

The genes are TRBV7-2 and TRBJ2-1; 11 bases fit TRBD2. The germline V gene encodes CDR1 SGHTA and CDR2 FQGNSA. J was trimmed by 3 bases and V by 0 bases; bases with no gene match: 4. The length of the CDR3 is 17 residues. The CDR3 DNA is TGTGCCAGCAGCTTAGCTAGCGGGGGGGCTATCTACAATGAGCAGTTCTTC. Encoded protein: CASSLASGGAIYNEQFF.

V is TRBV30 and J is TRBJ1-2; possible D gene TRBD1, 5 bases. CDR1 GTSNPN and CDR2 SVGIG come from the germline V gene (reference sequence). There are 13 residues in the CDR3. The ends were cut back, 0 bases at V and 4 bases at J, with 9 bases in the middle. In nucleotides, the CDR3 is TGTGCCTGGAGTGTACGACAGACCTATGGCTACACCTTC. Amino acid sequence: CAWSVRQTYGYTF.

The genes are TRBV2 and TRBJ1-5; D uncertain. V was clipped by 7 bases and J by 7 bases, with 14 bases between them. From germline, CDR1 is SNHLY and CDR2 FYNNEI. The CDR3 is 13 residues long. The CDR3 coding sequence is TGTGCCAGCAAAGGAAGGGCGGGACAGCCCCAGCATTTT. Its translation is CASKGRAGQPQHF.

In its sample, this clone is medium-sized (0.01 to 0.1%). The chain joins TRBV7-9 to TRBJ2-7; TRBD1 agrees at 10 bases. From germline, CDR1 is SEHNR and CDR2 FQNEAQ (reference sequence). The CDR3 length is 12 residues. V trimming: 4 bases; J trimming: 9 bases; junction bases outside the gene matches: 3. The DNA for the CDR3 is TGTGCCAGCAGCTACGACAGGGGGCCGCAGTACTTC. The encoded protein is CASSYDRGPQYF.

The genes are TRBV6-4 and TRBJ1-5; a possible D gene is TRBD1 (5 bases). V was pared by 0 bases and J by 7 bases, with 7 bases between. In germline, CDR1 is MRHNA, CDR2 SNTAGT. The CDR3 runs to 13 residues. The CDR3 DNA is TGTGCCAGCAGTGACTCAAGGGGACAGCCCCAGCATTTT. The encoded protein is CASSDSRGQPQHF.

V gene TRBV7-9 combines with J gene TRBJ2-6, with D perhaps matching TRBD1 (6 bases). Germline CDR1 reads SEHNR; CDR2 reads FQNEAQ (reference sequence). Deletions cut 1 base from V and 0 bases from J, with 13 bases between. The CDR3 extends over 18 amino acids. CDR3 nucleotide sequence: TGTGCCAGCAGCTTAGGGCAGGGGCCCCTCTCTGGGGCCAACGTCCTGACTTTC. Translation gives CASSLGQGPLSGANVLTF.

The rearrangement links TRBV6-4 to TRBJ2-2; TRBD2 is a possible D gene (5 bases). Between the trimmed V and J ends, which lost 6 bases and 6 bases, there was a span of 20 bases. Germline lookup yields CDR1 MRHNA and CDR2 SNTAGT. The CDR3 is 16 residues long. This CDR3 is CASSAGMSGDAGELFF. In DNA form, the CDR3 reads TGTGCCAGCAGCGCCGGGATGTCAGGAGACGCCGGGGAGCTGTTTTTT.

A note on this clone: Other DNA sequences from this sample encode an identical CDR3 as well. The rearrangement joins TRBV19 to TRBJ1-1, with D unresolved. CDR3 length: 12 amino acids. Germline CDR1 and CDR2: LNHDA and SQIVND (reference sequence). The CDR3 DNA reads as TGTGCTAGTCAAGTAGATGCCACTGAAGCTTTCTTT. It specifies CASQVDATEAFF. The full variable domain, rest sourced from reference TRBV19 and TRBJ1-1, is DGGITQSPKYLFRKEGQNVTLSCEQNLNHDAMYWYRQDPGQGLRLIYYSQIVNDFQKGDIAEGYSVSREKKESFPLTVTSAQKNPTAFYLCASQVDATEAFFGQGTRLTVV.

This chain uses TRBV30 with TRBJ1-2, with D perhaps TRBD1 (5 bases). Germline loops: CDR1 GTSNPN, CDR2 SVGIG (reference sequence). V lost 5 bases to trimming and J lost 3 bases, with 13 bases between them. The CDR3 runs to 13 residues. The CDR3 spells CAWDVDSYYGYTF. Written as DNA, the CDR3 is TGTGCCTGGGATGTCGACAGCTACTATGGCTACACCTTC.

V gene TRBV6-5 combines with J gene TRBJ2-2; no reliable D call. There are 16 residues in the CDR3. Germline V gene lookup returns CDR1 MNHEY and CDR2 SVGAGI. V lost 2 bases and J 2 bases, leaving 12 bases between the germline ends. The CDR3 loop is CASSYIGRKNTGELFF. DNA for the CDR3: TGTGCCAGCAGTTACATTGGCAGGAAAAACACCGGGGAGCTGTTTTTT.

This clone was recorded once. This sequence joins TRBV5-1 and TRBJ2-7; TRBD1 aligns across 9 bases. Per the germline V gene, CDR1 is SGHRS and CDR2 is YFSETQ. The CDR3 extends over 17 amino acids. V dropped 4 bases and J dropped 2; count of bases not matched to a gene: 13. In nucleotides, the CDR3 is TGCGCCAGCAGCAATCTCCGGACACAGGGGGCTCCCTACGAGCAGTACTTC. Translated, it gives CASSNLRTQGAPYEQYF. Variable domain in full (rest from reference TRBV5-1 and TRBJ2-7): KAGVTQTPRYLIKTRGQQVTLSCSPISGHRSVSWYQQTPGQGLQFLFEYFSETQRNKGNFPGRFSGRQFSNSRSEMNVSTLELGDSALYLCASSNLRTQGAPYEQYFGPGTRLTVT.

The count of this clone is one. The gene calls are TRBV2 and TRBJ2-7, with TRBD2 as a possible D gene (5 bases). Germline loops: CDR1 SNHLY, CDR2 FYNNEI. The CDR3 is 13 amino acids. The V end lost 2 bases, the J end lost 3 bases, and 8 bases lay between the germline ends. This CDR3 reads CASSEQEVYEQYF. The DNA for the CDR3 is TGTGCCAGCAGTGAACAGGAGGTCTACGAGCAGTACTTC.